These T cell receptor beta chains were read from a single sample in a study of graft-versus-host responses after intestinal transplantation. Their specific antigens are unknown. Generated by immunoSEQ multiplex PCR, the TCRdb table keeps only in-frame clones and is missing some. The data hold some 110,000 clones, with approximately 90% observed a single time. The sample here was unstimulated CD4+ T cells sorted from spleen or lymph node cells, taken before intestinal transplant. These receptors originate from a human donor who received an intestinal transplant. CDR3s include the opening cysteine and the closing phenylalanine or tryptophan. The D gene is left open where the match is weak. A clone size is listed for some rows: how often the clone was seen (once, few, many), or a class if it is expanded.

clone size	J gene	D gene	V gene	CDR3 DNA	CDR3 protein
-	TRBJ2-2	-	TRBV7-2	TGTGCCAGCAGCTTAGATCCAGGGTTCGGGGAGCTGTTTTTT	CASSLDPGFGELFF
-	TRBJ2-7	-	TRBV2	TGTGCCAGCACCGAGGAACCAGTCGGCGAGCAGTACTTC	CASTEEPVGEQYF
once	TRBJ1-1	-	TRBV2	TGTGCCAGCCTCCCGGGACATTTCAGGACTGAAGCTTTCTTT	CASLPGHFRTEAFF
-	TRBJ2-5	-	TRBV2	TGTGCCAGCACGGTGTTAGAGACCCAGTACTTC	CASTVLETQYF
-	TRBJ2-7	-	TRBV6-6	TGTGCCAGCAGTCAAGCCGGGGGAACCTACGAGCAGTACTTC	CASSQAGGTYEQYF
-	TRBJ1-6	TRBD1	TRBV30	TGTGCCTGGAGCGACAGGGCGGAAGGGCACCTCCACTTT	CAWSDRAEGHLHF
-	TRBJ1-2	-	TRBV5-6	TGTGCCAGCAGCCTCCCTCCGGGGGGCGGCTACACCTTC	CASSLPPGGGYTF
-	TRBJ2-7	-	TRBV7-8	TGTGCCAGCAGCTCCCGTAGGGGGGGGCCTCCTTACTCCTACGAGCAGTACTTC	CASSSRRGGPPYSYEQYF
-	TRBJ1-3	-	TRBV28	TGTGCCACCAGAACCCCGGCTGGAAACACCATATATTTT	CATRTPAGNTIYF
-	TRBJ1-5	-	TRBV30	TGTGCCTGGAGTGTACGGGGTCCAAACTTTCAGCCCCAGCATTTT	CAWSVRGPNFQPQHF
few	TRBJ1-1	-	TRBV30	TGTGCCTGGAGACAGGCGAACACTGAAGCTTTCTTT	CAWRQANTEAFF
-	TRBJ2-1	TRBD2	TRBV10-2	TGCGCCAGCAGAAGGAGCGGGGGTTACAATGAGCAGTTCTTC	CASRRSGGYNEQFF
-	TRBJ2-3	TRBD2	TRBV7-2	TGTGCCAGCAGCCCTAGCGGGAGAGGCACAGATACGCAGTATTTT	CASSPSGRGTDTQYF
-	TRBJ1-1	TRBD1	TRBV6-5	TGTGCCAGCACCTCCCGACAGGGGCGAGCTTTCTTT	CASTSRQGRAFF
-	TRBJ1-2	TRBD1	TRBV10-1	TGCGCCAGCAGTGGCAACAGGGGCTATGGCTACACCTTC	CASSGNRGYGYTF
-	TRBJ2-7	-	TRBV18	TGTGCCAGCTCACCACAGACTATTTACGAGCAGTACTTC	CASSPQTIYEQYF
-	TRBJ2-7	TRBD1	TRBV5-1	TGCGCCAGCAGCTTGGCCCCCCTCGACAGGGCGTCCTACGAGCAGTACTTC	CASSLAPLDRASYEQYF
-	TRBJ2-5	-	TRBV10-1	TGCGCCAGCAGTGAGGGAGGACAGGGAGGGGAGACCCAGTACTTC	CASSEGGQGGETQYF
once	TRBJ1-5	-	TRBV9	TGTGCCAGCAGCGCAACAGGGAGCAATCAGCCCCAGCATTTT	CASSATGSNQPQHF
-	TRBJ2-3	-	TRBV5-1	TGCGCCAGCAGCCCATTCATAGGGACACCAGGTACGCAGTATTTT	CASSPFIGTPGTQYF
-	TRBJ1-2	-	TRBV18	TGTGCCAGCTCACCAACATCGGAGAGGGGCTACACCTTC	CASSPTSERGYTF